The sequence of this TCR beta chain was determined in a study of identical twins. General study findings and limits: While abundant cord blood beta clonotypes carried fewer insertions, memory repertoires showed no such pattern. Weaker excess sharing between twins was seen in beta out-of-frame sequences.

Concerning this clonotype itself: Antigen unknown.

CDR3 size: 14 residues. Trimming left V 7 bases short and J 1 base short, with 12 bases between. The germline V gene encodes CDR1 MNHEY and CDR2 SMNVEV (reference sequence). Template switching introduced a universal primer site, and the cDNA bore unique molecular identifiers. A single record per CDR3 protein comes from TCRdb applying MiXCR to the 5' RACE reads. The table lists 450,000 to 650,000 distinct CDR3 sequences, over 12% of them singletons, with about 0.47% in the top ten. The same specimen was also included in a second study, on yellow fever vaccine responses in identical twins.

The sample comprised CD4+ T cells sorted from blood. The chain uses TRBV27 and TRBJ2-3, with a weak D call TRBD2 (6 bases). This sequence was found in a woman between 18 and 30 years old in good health. CDR3 sequence (DNA): TGTGCCAGCACCAAGGGCGGGGGCACAGATACGCAGTATTTT. This translates into CASTKGGGTDTQYF.